These 20 T cell receptor beta chains came from one sample sequenced in a study of CD8 T cells in Susac syndrome. Reverse transcription used about 0.45 to 1 ug RNA and random hexamers. TCRdb fed the immunoSEQ multiplex PCR reads into MiXCR, producing one record per CDR3 protein. The table includes about 160,000 distinct CDR3 sequences, about 90% detected once. Sequenced input: CD4+ T cells from PBMCs. These receptors were taken from a human donor in good health.

The chain combines TRBV7-9 with TRBJ2-4, with D perhaps matching TRBD1 (6 bases). With 1 base removed from V and 1 base from J, the gap between germline ends came to 14 bases. Germline V gene sequence: CDR1 SEHNR, CDR2 FQNEAQ (reference sequence). The CDR3 length is 17 residues. Here the CDR3 reads CASSLGSAGEAKNIQYF. CDR3 nucleotide sequence: TGTGCCAGCAGCTTAGGATCGGCAGGGGAGGCCAAAAACATTCAGTACTTC.

The chain recombines TRBV5-1 with TRBJ1-2; D unresolved. Trimming stripped 2 bases from V and 0 bases from J, with 5 bases between. Per the germline V gene, CDR1 is SGHRS and CDR2 is YFSETQ. There are 13 residues in the CDR3. CDR3 residues: CASSFTANYGYTF. CDR3 sequence (DNA): TGCGCCAGCAGCTTTACAGCTAACTATGGCTACACCTTC.

This chain connects TRBV9 to TRBJ2-3; 8 bases align to TRBD1. CDR1 is SGDLS and CDR2 is YYNGEE in the germline V gene. The V segment lost 4 bases and the J segment 3 bases; nucleotides outside the gene matches: 10. The CDR3 length is 16 residues. The CDR3: CASSTRTGKRTDTQYF. In nucleotides, the CDR3 is TGTGCCAGCAGCACTAGGACAGGGAAAAGGACAGATACGCAGTATTTT. Using reference TRBV9 and TRBJ2-3 for the parts outside the CDR3, the full variable domain is DSGVTQTPKHLITATGQRVTLRCSPRSGDLSVYWYQQSLDQGLQFLIQYYNGEERAKGNILERFSAQQFPDLHSELNLSSLELGDSALYFCASSTRTGKRTDTQYFGPGTRLTVL.

This rearrangement joins TRBV6-5 to TRBJ2-3, with unresolved D. The V and J ends lost 7 bases and 6 bases respectively, with 14 bases between them. This CDR3 contains 13 residues. Germline V gene lookup returns CDR1 MNHEY and CDR2 SVGAGI. The CDR3 DNA sequence: TGTGCCAGCACCGACGGAGTTCTTGATACGCAGTATTTT. This sequence encodes CASTDGVLDTQYF.

V gene TRBV12-3 or TRBV12-4 combines with J gene TRBJ2-1; no clear D. CDR3 length: 13 amino acids. V lost 2 bases and J lost 10, with 12 bases in between. CDR3 protein: CASSLQSLPEQFF. CDR3 sequence (DNA): TGTGCCAGCAGTTTACAATCCCTCCCCGAGCAGTTCTTC.

The chain is built from TRBV28 and TRBJ2-5; 7 bases map to TRBD1. The length of the CDR3 is 13 residues. Trimming cost V 6 bases and J 7 bases; bases outside gene matches: 8. Germline lookup yields CDR1 MDHEN and CDR2 SYDVKM. In nucleotides, the CDR3 is TGTGCCAGCAGCCTCGGGACAGTCTGGACCCAGTACTTC. Protein sequence: CASSLGTVWTQYF.

V is TRBV2 and J is TRBJ2-7; D remains ambiguous. V dropped 3 bases and J dropped 6 bases, with 6 bases sitting between them. CDR3 length: 11 residues. Germline V gene data show CDR1 as SNHLY and CDR2 as FYNNEI. The CDR3 loop is CASSEIREQYF. In DNA form, the CDR3 reads TGTGCCAGCAGTGAGATTCGCGAGCAGTACTTC.

This CDR3 is CASSQDRFYGQPQHF. Here the CDR3 DNA reads TGCGCCAGCAGCCAAGACCGGTTTTATGGTCAGCCCCAGCATTTT. The chain employs TRBV4-3 and TRBJ1-5; D is uncertain. Germline loops: CDR1 LGHNA, CDR2 YSLEER. CDR3 length equals 15 residues. The germline V and J ends were trimmed by 0 bases and 6 bases, with 12 bases remaining between them.

The rearrangement uses TRBV18 and TRBJ1-1; no clear D. The germline V gene has CDR1 KGHSH and CDR2 LQKENI. The ends were cut back, 0 bases at V and 1 base at J, with 3 bases in the middle. The CDR3 runs 13 residues. CDR3 region: CASSPPGNTEAFF. The CDR3 DNA reads as TGTGCCAGCTCACCACCTGGGAACACTGAAGCTTTCTTT. The full variable domain, with the rest looked up from reference TRBV18 and TRBJ1-1, is NAGVMQNPRHLVRRRGQEARLRCSPMKGHSHVYWYRQLPEEGLKFMVYLQKENIIDESGMPKERFSAEFPKEGPSILRIQQVVRGDSAAYFCASSPPGNTEAFFGQGTRLTVV.

The J gene is TRBJ1-5, the V gene TRBV7-8, with D possibly matching TRBD1 (5 bases). Trimming shortened V by 1 base and J by 8 bases, and 12 bases separated the two germline ends. Germline lookup yields CDR1 SGHVS and CDR2 FQNEAQ. This CDR3 comprises 14 residues. The CDR3 DNA reads as TGTGCCAGCAGCTTAGGGGGGGGTTTGGAGCCCCAGCATTTT. Translated, it gives CASSLGGGLEPQHF.

This rearrangement joins TRBV5-4 to TRBJ2-5, with 12 bases that match TRBD2. The CDR3 has 15 residues. Germline CDR1 and CDR2: SGHNT and YYREEE (reference sequence). After removal of 2 bases from V and 3 bases from J, the junction contained 2 bases not matched to a gene. CDR3 bases: TGTGCCAGCAGCTTTAGACTAGCGGGGGAAGAGACCCAGTACTTC. As protein: CASSFRLAGEETQYF.

Written as DNA, the CDR3 is TGTGCCAGCAGCGCCGACAGGAGGGATGGCTACACCTTC. Translating gives CASSADRRDGYTF. This chain connects TRBV7-2 to TRBJ1-2, with D maybe TRBD1 (6 bases). CDR1 is SGHTA and CDR2 is FQGNSA in the germline V gene. CDR3 size: 13 residues. V was cut by 5 bases and J by 6 bases, with 13 bases left in between.

The chain is built from TRBV2 and TRBJ1-1; D is unresolved. V lost 2 bases and J lost 5, with 9 bases in between. CDR3 size: 13 residues. Germline V lookup: CDR1 SNHLY, CDR2 FYNNEI. The CDR3 bases are TGTGCCAGCAGTGAAATGGCTGGTACTGAAGCTTTCTTT. Translating gives CASSEMAGTEAFF.

The J gene is TRBJ1-1, the V gene TRBV5-1; D ambiguous. The length of the CDR3 is 13 residues. Between the trimmed V and J ends, which lost 0 bases and 4 bases, there was a span of 7 bases. The germline CDR1 and CDR2 sequences are SGHRS and YFSETQ. As DNA, the CDR3 is TGCGCCAGCAGCTTGGACGGTAGCACTGAAGCTTTCTTT. Translation gives CASSLDGSTEAFF.

V usage is TRBV7-8 and J usage is TRBJ2-2; TRBD1 might be the D (5 bases). This CDR3 contains 16 residues. Trimming left V 4 bases short and J 2 bases short, with 14 bases between. The germline CDR1 and CDR2 sequences are SGHVS and FQNEAQ. In DNA form, the CDR3 reads TGTGCCAGCAGCTCAGGGCCCATATTAAACACCGGGGAGCTGTTTTTT. It codes for CASSSGPILNTGELFF.

This clonotype was observed once. The chain joins TRBV9 to TRBJ1-2; 8 bases map to TRBD1. V dropped 0 bases and J dropped 7; count of bases not matched to a gene: 14. CDR1 and CDR2 from the germline V gene are SGDLS and YYNGEE. This CDR3 contains 17 residues. As DNA, the CDR3 is TGTGCCAGCAGCGTAGCTTATCCCTATGGACAGGGAGGTGGCTACACCTTC. Translated, it gives CASSVAYPYGQGGGYTF.

V gene TRBV7-2 combines with J gene TRBJ2-3; D is undetermined. Germline V CDR1 and CDR2: SGHTA, FQGNSA. Trimming cost V 3 bases and J 6 bases, with 13 bases left between them. The CDR3 contains 14 residues. CDR3 bases: TGTGCCAGCAGCTTTAACGACGGCGCCGATACGCAGTATTTT. Translating it yields CASSFNDGADTQYF.

This chain's CDR3 is CASTFGAYGYTF. The CDR3 nucleotides are TGTGCCAGCACCTTTGGGGCCTATGGCTACACCTTC. The rearrangement uses TRBV28 and TRBJ1-2; D may be TRBD1 (5 bases). Per germline, CDR1 MDHEN and CDR2 SYDVKM. Trimming removed 7 bases at V and 4 bases at J, with 10 bases between. CDR3 length: 12 amino acids.

CDR3 protein: CASSPFRGGISSYNEQFF. CDR3 sequence (DNA): TGTGCCAGCTCACCCTTCCGAGGGGGGATAAGCTCCTACAATGAGCAGTTCTTC. J is TRBJ2-1 and V is TRBV18; D may correspond to TRBD1 or TRBD2 (6 bases each). CDR1 KGHSH and CDR2 LQKENI come from the germline V gene. V was cut by 3 bases and J by 0 bases, with 18 bases left in between. The CDR3 consists of 18 residues.

The rearrangement uses TRBV5-1 and TRBJ2-4; D possibly corresponds to TRBD2 (6 bases). Deletions cut 4 bases from V and 9 bases from J, with 14 bases between. From germline, CDR1 is SGHRS and CDR2 YFSETQ. There are 13 residues in the CDR3. The CDR3 loop is CASSVGRSGIQYF. The CDR3 region has the DNA TGCGCCAGCAGCGTCGGGAGATCGGGCATTCAGTACTTC.